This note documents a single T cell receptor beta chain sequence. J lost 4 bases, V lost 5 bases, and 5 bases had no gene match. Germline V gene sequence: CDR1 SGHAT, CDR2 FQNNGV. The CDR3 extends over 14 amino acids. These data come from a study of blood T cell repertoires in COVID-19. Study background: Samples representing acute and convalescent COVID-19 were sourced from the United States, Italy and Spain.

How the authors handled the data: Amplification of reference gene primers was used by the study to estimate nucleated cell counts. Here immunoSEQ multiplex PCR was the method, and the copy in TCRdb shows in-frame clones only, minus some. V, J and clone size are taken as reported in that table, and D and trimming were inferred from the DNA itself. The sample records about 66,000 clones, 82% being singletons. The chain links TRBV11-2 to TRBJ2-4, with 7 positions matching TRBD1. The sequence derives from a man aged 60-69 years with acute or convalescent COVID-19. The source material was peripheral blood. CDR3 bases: TGTGCCAGCAGCCCCGGGACAGAAAAAAACATTCAGTACTTC. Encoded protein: CASSPGTEKNIQYF.